These 2 T cell receptor beta chains originate from one sample sequenced in a study of blood T cell repertoires in COVID-19. TCRdb keeps only in-frame clones here, not all; method: immunoSEQ multiplex PCR. The sample shows more than 95,000 clones, over 75% of them seen only once. Material: peripheral blood. The receptors originated from a woman over 75 with acute or convalescent COVID-19.

The rearrangement uses TRBV5-1 and TRBJ1-2; TRBD1 agrees at 7 bases. The CDR3 spans 14 residues. The germline gives CDR1 SGHRS, CDR2 YFSETQ. J lost 5 bases, V lost 2 bases, and 6 bases had no gene match. The CDR3 DNA reads TGCGCCAGCAGCTTAATGGACAGGAGGTATGGCTACACCTTC. This sequence encodes CASSLMDRRYGYTF.

CDR3 protein: CASSLSSADTQYF. The CDR3 DNA reads as TGTGCCAGCAGCTTAAGTAGCGCAGATACGCAGTATTTT. The rearrangement links TRBV11-3 to TRBJ2-3, with D perhaps matching TRBD2 (5 bases). V was clipped by 2 bases and J by 4 bases, with 7 bases between them. Germline-derived CDR1 and CDR2 are SGHNT and YENEEA. The CDR3 extends over 13 amino acids.